These 26 T cell receptor beta chains share one sample of origin, sequenced in a study of T cells after yellow fever vaccination (dated by TCRdb to the late 2010s). The treatment or condition label, as the study defines it: live attenuated yellow fever vaccine strain. Receptor amplification or capture employed 5' RACE. This sample was sequenced with an Illumina HiSeq 2500. TCRdb itself trimmed the public reads at Q25 with fastp, ran MiXCR and retained productive beta chains. Every distinct CDR3 protein forms one entry, paired with its most common genes and DNA. In this sample the table shows 620,000 or so distinct CDR3 sequences, about 12% of which occur a single time. The ten biggest clones cover around 14% of the sample. Source: PBMCs, taken on the day of the yellow fever booster vaccination. The receptors originated from a man under 40 who received the YFV17D yellow fever vaccine.

This clonotype was seen more than once but under ten times. The J gene is TRBJ1-5, the V gene TRBV20-1; no clear D. Trimming shortened V by 5 bases and J by 3 bases, and 11 bases separated the two germline ends. The CDR3 has 13 amino acids. Looked up from germline, CDR1 is DFQATT and CDR2 is SNEGSKA (reference sequence). DNA of the CDR3: TGCAGTGCTTCCGGGGTTAACAATCAGCCCCAGCATTTT. Protein product: CSASGVNNQPQHF.

This clonotype was seen more than once but under ten times. At one end the junction does not follow the germline gene, possibly because of a read error. The chain recombines TRBV20-1 with TRBJ2-7, with a tentative D call TRBD1 (5 bases). The CDR3 consists of 15 residues. Germline V gene data show CDR1 as DFQATT and CDR2 as SNEGSKA (reference sequence). Here the CDR3 reads CSAPSAAGKSSEQYF. CDR3 in DNA: TGCAGTGCTCCTTCCGCAGCAGGGAAGTCCTCCGAGCAGTACTTC.

The gene calls are TRBV2 and TRBJ1-2, with TRBD1 as a possible D gene (5 bases). Germline lookup yields CDR1 SNHLY and CDR2 FYNNEI. Trimming shortened V by 8 bases and J by 5 bases, and 12 bases separated the two germline ends. CDR3 size: 12 residues. The CDR3 reads CASGGRSYGYTF. The CDR3 nucleotides are TGTGCCAGCGGGGGACGTTCTTATGGCTACACCTTC.

V and J are TRBV3-1 and TRBJ1-2; a weak D match, TRBD1 (5 bases). CDR3 length: 13 amino acids. Trimming removed 2 bases at V and 7 bases at J, with 11 bases between. Germline assignment: CDR1 LGHDT and CDR2 YNNKEL (reference sequence). CDR3 protein: CASSQSRVRGYTF. The CDR3 nucleotides read TGTGCCAGCAGCCAATCCAGGGTCCGTGGCTACACCTTC.

This clonotype came up a few times. V gene TRBV6-1 combines with J gene TRBJ1-1; D is unclear. This CDR3 is built from 11 residues. Deletions cut 3 bases from V and 7 bases from J, with 6 bases between. Per the germline V gene, CDR1 is MNHNS and CDR2 is SASEGT. This chain's CDR3 is CASSDGREAFF. The CDR3 DNA reads as TGTGCCAGCAGTGATGGCCGTGAAGCTTTCTTT.

Many counts were recorded for this clonotype. The chain has TRBV5-1 and TRBJ2-3; D is unclear. V lost 3 bases to trimming and J lost 2 bases, with 10 bases between them. The CDR3 runs to 14 residues. CDR1 and CDR2 (germline): SGHRS, YFSETQ. The CDR3 is CASSSRTHTDTQYF. The CDR3 nucleotides are TGCGCCAGCAGCTCGCGGACCCACACAGATACGCAGTATTTT.

The chain uses TRBV20-1 and TRBJ1-1, with D perhaps TRBD1 (6 bases). The CDR3 runs 13 residues. The V and J ends lost 3 bases and 10 bases respectively, with 18 bases between them. The germline V gene has CDR1 DFQATT and CDR2 SNEGSKA (reference sequence). The DNA of the CDR3 is TGCAGTGCTAGTGGGTCGGGGGCAGGTGGAGCTTTCTTT. Translating it yields CSASGSGAGGAFF.

This clonotype was detected only a few times. The J gene is TRBJ1-2, the V gene TRBV29-1, with D perhaps TRBD1 (6 bases). Germline V gene lookup returns CDR1 SQVTM and CDR2 ANQGSEA. The CDR3 is made up of 13 amino acids. V shed 5 bases and J shed 2 bases, with 12 bases lying between them. In DNA form, the CDR3 reads TGCAGCGTTATCAACAGGGTGAACTATGGCTACACCTTC. Translating it yields CSVINRVNYGYTF.

CDR3 nucleotides: TGCAGTGTCCTCCGGGACAGGGGGCGTTACGAGCAGTACTTC. The encoded protein is CSVLRDRGRYEQYF. The chain employs TRBV20-1 and TRBJ2-7; 12 bases fit TRBD1. CDR1 is DFQATT and CDR2 is SNEGSKA in the germline V gene (reference sequence). The CDR3 covers 14 residues. Losses at the gene ends were 7 bases for V and 4 bases for J; bases not matched to a gene: 8.

The chain combines TRBV20-1 with TRBJ2-2; D might be TRBD1 (6 bases). Per germline, CDR1 DFQATT and CDR2 SNEGSKA (reference sequence). This CDR3 region has 17 residues. V lost 0 bases and J 0 bases, leaving 14 bases between the germline ends. CDR3 region: CSARDIQGITNTGELFF. The DNA for the CDR3 is TGCAGTGCTAGAGATATTCAGGGGATCACGAACACCGGGGAGCTGTTTTTT.

This clonotype was found a few times. V usage is TRBV7-2 and J usage is TRBJ2-3; TRBD2 matches 8 bases. The CDR3 runs 15 residues. V shed 1 base, J shed 5 bases, and the junction held 5 bases outside the gene matches. The germline V gene encodes CDR1 SGHTA and CDR2 FQGNSA. The CDR3 region is CASSLESSGQDTQYF. The CDR3 region has the DNA TGTGCCAGCAGCTTAGAGTCTAGCGGGCAAGATACGCAGTATTTT.

There are a few counts of this clonotype. The chain recombines TRBV15 with TRBJ2-2; D is ambiguous. Germline V gene lookup returns CDR1 LNHNV and CDR2 YYDKDF (reference sequence). The ends were cut back, 4 bases at V and 8 bases at J, with 8 bases in the middle. The CDR3 extends over 12 amino acids. The CDR3 reads CATSTHTGELFF. CDR3 sequence (DNA): TGTGCCACCAGCACTCATACAGGGGAGCTGTTTTTT.

The chain carries TRBV20-1 and TRBJ1-5; D is uncertain. Germline values: CDR1 DFQATT, CDR2 SNEGSKA (reference sequence). The germline V and J ends were trimmed by 3 bases and 3 bases, with 9 bases remaining between them. The CDR3 length is 13 residues. The chain's CDR3 is CSARSHFNQPQHF. In DNA, the CDR3 is TGCAGTGCTAGGAGTCACTTCAATCAGCCCCAGCATTTT.

This clonotype has only a few counts. The chain has TRBV20-1 and TRBJ2-1, with no clear D. Germline lookup yields CDR1 DFQATT and CDR2 SNEGSKA (reference sequence). The length of the CDR3 is 11 residues. The CDR3 protein is CSPRSIREQFF. CDR3 in DNA: TGCAGCCCTCGCTCCATCCGTGAGCAGTTCTTC.

The rearrangement links TRBV5-4 to TRBJ2-1; D perhaps matches TRBD2 (5 bases). This CDR3 comprises 14 residues. Germline values: CDR1 SGHNT, CDR2 YYREEE (reference sequence). V lost 2 bases to trimming and J lost 4 bases, with 10 bases between them. CDR3 sequence reads: CASSLAAAYNEQFF. In DNA, the CDR3 is TGTGCCAGCAGCTTAGCGGCCGCTTACAATGAGCAGTTCTTC.

The rearrangement joins TRBV7-8 to TRBJ1-1, with D perhaps matching TRBD1 (5 bases). Germline V CDR1 and CDR2: SGHVS, FQNEAQ. The CDR3 runs to 17 residues. The V end was cut by 3 bases, the J end by 3 bases, with 20 bases between. CDR3 sequence (DNA): TGTGCCAGCAGCTTTTACAGCTCCACACGGGGGGACACTGAAGCTTTCTTT. Translated, it gives CASSFYSSTRGDTEAFF.

In its sample, this clonotype was seen a few times. This chain joins TRBV20-1 and TRBJ1-2; TRBD1 agrees at 7 bases. CDR1 DFQATT and CDR2 SNEGSKA come from the germline V gene (reference sequence). Unmatched junction bases numbered 5, after V lost 6 bases and J lost 4 bases. The CDR3 contains 12 residues. CDR3 in amino acids: CSAATGAYGYTF. The DNA of the CDR3 is TGCAGTGCAGCAACAGGGGCCTATGGCTACACCTTC.

This clonotype was detected a few times. J is TRBJ1-2 and V is TRBV29-1, with D unclear. CDR3 length: 12 amino acids. Germline values: CDR1 SQVTM, CDR2 ANQGSEA. V lost 3 bases and J lost 8, with 13 bases in between. CDR3 protein: CSVDRLVRGYTF. The CDR3 bases are TGCAGCGTTGACCGGCTCGTGCGAGGCTACACCTTC. Looking up the rest from reference TRBV29-1 and TRBJ1-2 gives the full variable domain: SAVISQKPSRDICQRGTSLTIQCQVDSQVTMMFWYRQQPGQSLTLIATANQGSEATYESGFVIDKFPISRPNLTFSTLTVSNMSPEDSSIYLCSVDRLVRGYTFGSGTRLTVV.

The genes are TRBV12-3 or TRBV12-4 and TRBJ2-3, with a possible D match to TRBD2 (6 bases). V was shortened by 3 bases and J by 0 bases, with 13 bases between the two germline ends. The CDR3 totals 16 residues. The CDR3 loop is CASSLQSGRSTDTQYF. For the CDR3, the DNA is TGTGCCAGCAGTTTGCAATCCGGGAGAAGCACAGATACGCAGTATTTT.

This sequence joins TRBV12-3 or TRBV12-4 and TRBJ2-5; 7 bases agree with TRBD1. V dropped 6 bases and J dropped 5; count of bases not matched to a gene: 6. The CDR3 is 13 residues long. CDR3 sequence (DNA): TGTGCCAGCAGAAACAGGGGTGAGGAGACCCAGTACTTC. This sequence encodes CASRNRGEETQYF.

This clonotype was recorded a few times. The V gene is TRBV20-1, the J gene TRBJ1-5; D may be TRBD1 (5 bases). From germline, CDR1 is DFQATT and CDR2 SNEGSKA (reference sequence). With 7 bases removed from V and 2 bases from J, the gap between germline ends came to 12 bases. CDR3 length equals 13 residues. In nucleotides, the CDR3 is TGCAGTGTAAGGGGTGCGGGCAATCAGCCCCAGCATTTT. Translation gives CSVRGAGNQPQHF.

This clonotype occurred a few times. The chain links TRBV6-1 to TRBJ2-3; 11 nucleotides line up with TRBD2. Trimming took 5 bases from V and 6 from J; bases not matched to a gene: 13. The CDR3 runs to 17 residues. In germline, CDR1 is MNHNS, CDR2 SASEGT. CDR3 region: CASSMGLAAIGKDTQYF. In DNA, the CDR3 is TGTGCCAGCAGTATGGGACTAGCGGCCATCGGGAAGGATACGCAGTATTTT.

This clonotype was counted only a few times. The chain carries TRBV27 and TRBJ2-4; 7 positions agree with TRBD2. The CDR3 runs to 17 residues. Germline CDR1 reads MNHEY; CDR2 reads SMNVEV (reference sequence). The J segment lost 7 bases and the V segment lost 0 bases, leaving 12 bases of the junction unmatched. CDR3 nucleotide sequence: TGTGCCAGCAGTTTATCACCGCGCGGGAGTGGGCTGAACATTCAGTACTTC. It codes for CASSLSPRGSGLNIQYF.

This clonotype was counted ten times or more. CDR3 residues: CASSSGLAGYNEQFF. The CDR3 DNA is TGTGCCAGCAGCTCAGGACTAGCGGGCTACAATGAGCAGTTCTTC. The chain couples TRBV6-5 to TRBJ2-1, with 11 bases aligning to TRBD2. This CDR3 is built from 15 residues. Trimming took 6 bases from V and 3 from J; bases not matched to a gene: 4. Germline CDR1 MNHEY, CDR2 SVGAGI.

The table lists this clonotype with a few counts. CDR3 amino acids: CASSLATGAWYEQYF. CDR3 sequence (DNA): TGTGCCAGCAGCTTAGCAACGGGTGCCTGGTACGAGCAGTACTTC. The chain has TRBV7-2 and TRBJ2-7; D not certain. Germline V CDR1 and CDR2: SGHTA, FQGNSA. V shed 0 bases and J shed 4 bases, with 13 bases lying between them. The CDR3 has 15 amino acids.

The CDR3 protein is CASSFIQVTYEQYF. In DNA, the CDR3 is TGTGCCAGCAGCTTCATACAGGTAACCTACGAGCAGTACTTC. V is TRBV11-1 and J is TRBJ2-7, with D possibly matching TRBD1 (5 bases). Germline lookup yields CDR1 SGHAT and CDR2 FQDESV (reference sequence). The CDR3 is 14 amino acids. Trimming took off 3 bases at V and 2 bases at J, with 11 bases between the two ends.